Presented here are 20 T cell receptor beta chains from one specimen sequenced in a study of T cells in tuberculosis. Clones were read by immunoSEQ multiplex PCR, and TCRdb kept only the in-frame ones, dropping some. The data show around 32,000 clones, roughly 95% seen once. Sample: PBMCs. These receptor sequences come from a donor aged 10 to 29 with latent tuberculosis or without tuberculosis infection.

The genes are TRBV12-5 and TRBJ2-4, with 12 bases matching TRBD1. In germline, CDR1 is LGHNT, CDR2 FRNRAP. This CDR3 is built from 19 residues. J was trimmed by 2 bases and V by 4 bases; bases with no gene match: 12. CDR3 amino acids: CASGSTTWGQGASKNIQYF. For the CDR3, the DNA is TGTGCTAGTGGTTCAACAACTTGGGGACAGGGGGCGTCCAAAAACATTCAGTACTTC.

V and J are TRBV5-1 and TRBJ2-7, with TRBD2 identical over 7 bases. The trim removed 1 base at V and 3 bases at J, leaving 4 bases unmatched. There are 14 residues in the CDR3. Germline CDR1 reads SGHRS; CDR2 reads YFSETQ. CDR3 protein: CASSLSSGGYEQYF. CDR3 DNA: TGCGCCAGCAGCTTGTCTAGCGGCGGCTACGAGCAGTACTTC.

This sequence joins TRBV5-4 and TRBJ2-7, with D possibly TRBD2 on 5 matching bases. Germline V gives CDR1 SGHNT, CDR2 YYREEE (reference sequence). The length of the CDR3 is 12 residues. Trimming stripped 8 bases from V and 5 bases from J, with 14 bases between. The CDR3 protein is CASRGNTDEQYF. The CDR3 coding sequence is TGTGCCAGTCGGGGAAACACGGACGAGCAGTACTTC.

The gene calls are TRBV6-5 and TRBJ1-4; D remains ambiguous. V was pared by 0 bases and J by 7 bases, with 9 bases between. The CDR3 extends over 14 amino acids. The germline gives CDR1 MNHEY, CDR2 SVGAGI. CDR3 coding DNA: TGTGCCAGCAGTTACTCTTCCTCGGGTGAAAAACTGTTTTTT. Amino acids: CASSYSSSGEKLFF.

The chain carries TRBV9 and TRBJ1-3, with TRBD1 matching over 12 bases. J lost 7 bases, V lost 0 bases, and 11 bases had no gene match. The germline V gene encodes CDR1 SGDLS and CDR2 YYNGEE. This CDR3 has 18 residues. CDR3 bases: TGTGCCAGCAGCGTAGACGAGGGGACAGGGGGCTTTGGGAACACCATATATTTT. Translating gives CASSVDEGTGGFGNTIYF.

The rearrangement joins TRBV10-3 to TRBJ2-7; TRBD2 matches 9 bases. Germline-derived CDR1 and CDR2 are ENHRY and SYGVKD. J gave up 6 bases and V 7 bases, and 7 bases lay outside the gene matches. This CDR3 has 13 amino acids. The CDR3 spells CAITVAREGEQYF. DNA for the CDR3: TGTGCCATCACCGTCGCGCGGGAGGGCGAGCAGTACTTC.

The rearrangement uses TRBV19 and TRBJ1-5; D is ambiguous. The CDR3 runs 13 residues. Germline CDR1 LNHDA, CDR2 SQIVND (reference sequence). V shed 1 base and J shed 5 bases, with 6 bases lying between them. Written as DNA, the CDR3 is TGTGCCAGTAGTATAGGGCCGTATCAGCCCCAGCATTTT. This sequence encodes CASSIGPYQPQHF.

The chain has TRBV27 and TRBJ2-7, with TRBD1 identical over 11 bases. The CDR3 runs 14 residues. CDR1 and CDR2 from the germline V gene are MNHEY and SMNVEV (reference sequence). Germline trimming cut 5 bases from V and 3 bases from J; bases unmatched to any gene: 3. CDR3 in amino acids: CASSPGTGGYEQYF. The CDR3, as DNA: TGTGCCAGCAGTCCCGGGACAGGGGGCTACGAGCAGTACTTC.

V and J are TRBV18 and TRBJ2-2; weak D call: TRBD2 (6 bases). Trimming left V 3 bases short and J 4 bases short, with 15 bases between. The CDR3 sequence is 16 residues long. Germline V gene data show CDR1 as KGHSH and CDR2 as LQKENI. The CDR3 DNA reads as TGTGCCAGCTCACCGCCGCGGGGTCCGGCCACCGGGGAGCTGTTTTTT. Translating it yields CASSPPRGPATGELFF.

This chain uses TRBV2 with TRBJ2-1, with D possibly TRBD1 on 5 matching bases. There are 12 residues in the CDR3. V shed 1 base and J shed 12 bases, with 10 bases lying between them. Germline-derived CDR1 and CDR2 are SNHLY and FYNNEI. CDR3 residues: CASSEEGAAQFF. The CDR3 bases are TGTGCCAGCAGTGAAGAAGGGGCGGCGCAGTTCTTC.

Judged by abundance, this clone is medium-sized. V usage is TRBV25-1 and J usage is TRBJ2-7, with TRBD2 identical over 9 bases. The CDR3 totals 14 residues. Germline V gene sequence: CDR1 MGHDK, CDR2 SYGVNS. V shed 5 bases and J 5 bases; nucleotides not matched to a gene: 7. The CDR3 sequence is CASSTAGGAHEQYF. CDR3 nucleotides: TGTGCCAGCAGTACCGCGGGAGGGGCCCACGAGCAGTACTTC.

The chain couples TRBV15 to TRBJ2-4; 7 bases agree with TRBD1. J lost 1 base, V lost 1 base, and 7 bases had no gene match. The germline V gene encodes CDR1 LNHNV and CDR2 YYDKDF (reference sequence). This CDR3 has 17 amino acids. The CDR3 DNA reads TGTGCCACCAGCAGAGTCCACAGGGGAGCGGCCAAAAACATTCAGTACTTC. This codes for CATSRVHRGAAKNIQYF.

The chain is built from TRBV6-1 and TRBJ1-3, with a tentative D call TRBD1 (6 bases). CDR3 length: 14 amino acids. Germline CDR1 is MNHNS and CDR2 is SASEGT. V was trimmed by 7 bases and J by 0 bases, leaving 10 bases between them. The CDR3 DNA follows: TGTGCCAGCACATCAGGGGACTCTGGAAACACCATATATTTT. Encoded protein: CASTSGDSGNTIYF.

The V and J genes are TRBV5-1 and TRBJ1-2, with TRBD1 matching over 9 bases. V lost 3 bases and J lost 7; bases outside the gene matches: 7. CDR1 SGHRS and CDR2 YFSETQ come from the germline V gene. The CDR3 runs 14 residues. CDR3 nucleotide sequence: TGCGCCAGCAGCTGGAGGGGACAGGGTTCTGGCTACACCTTC. Its translation is CASSWRGQGSGYTF. The variable domain in full, with the rest retrieved from reference TRBV5-1 and TRBJ1-2, is KAGVTQTPRYLIKTRGQQVTLSCSPISGHRSVSWYQQTPGQGLQFLFEYFSETQRNKGNFPGRFSGRQFSNSRSEMNVSTLELGDSALYLCASSWRGQGSGYTFGSGTRLTVV.

The chain combines TRBV28 with TRBJ2-1; D unresolved. This CDR3 is built from 17 residues. The germline CDR1 and CDR2 sequences are MDHEN and SYDVKM. Trimming left V 5 bases short and J 0 bases short, with 17 bases between. CDR3 coding DNA: TGTGCCAGCAGTACCCGCCTAGAGAGTAGCTCCTACAATGAGCAGTTCTTC. Translating it yields CASSTRLESSSYNEQFF. Drawing the rest from reference TRBV28 and TRBJ2-1, the complete variable domain is DVKVTQSSRYLVKRTGEKVFLECVQDMDHENMFWYRQDPGLGLRLIYFSYDVKMKEKGDIPEGYSVSREKKERFSLILESASTNQTSMYLCASSTRLESSSYNEQFFGPGTRLTVL.

J is TRBJ2-2 and V is TRBV29-1; weak D call: TRBD2 (6 bases). Germline V gene lookup returns CDR1 SQVTM and CDR2 ANQGSEA. V lost 7 bases and J lost 6, with 15 bases in between. The CDR3 consists of 13 residues. The chain's CDR3 is CSARDSRSGELFF. The CDR3 DNA reads TGCAGCGCCAGGGACTCTCGCTCCGGGGAGCTGTTTTTT.

This clone came up once. The V gene is TRBV7-3, the J gene TRBJ2-2, with 9 bases fitting TRBD2. CDR1 and CDR2 (germline): SGHTA, FQGTGA. The CDR3 has 16 residues. V shed 1 base and J 6 bases; nucleotides not matched to a gene: 6. The CDR3 loop reads CASSLNSGRVSGELFF. DNA for the CDR3: TGTGCCAGCAGCTTAAATAGCGGGAGAGTATCCGGGGAGCTGTTTTTT.

The chain has TRBV27 and TRBJ1-2; D perhaps matches TRBD1 (6 bases). Trimming pared 3 bases from V and 8 bases from J, leaving 13 bases between. The CDR3 has 13 residues. Germline CDR1 MNHEY, CDR2 SMNVEV (reference sequence). The CDR3 DNA reads TGTGCCAGCAGTTTCTCCCTAACAGGGGGCTACACCTTC. Its translation: CASSFSLTGGYTF.

V gene TRBV18 combines with J gene TRBJ2-3; D gene uncertain. The CDR3 runs 13 residues. From germline, CDR1 is KGHSH and CDR2 LQKENI. V lost 3 bases, J lost 3 bases, and 7 bases lay in between. Here the CDR3 reads CASSPLETDTQYF. CDR3 DNA sequence: TGTGCCAGCTCACCCCTAGAAACAGATACGCAGTATTTT.

The chain carries TRBV6-1 and TRBJ2-5, with TRBD1 matching over 7 bases. The V gene's germline CDR1 is MNHNS and CDR2 SASEGT. With V trimmed by 6 bases and J by 5 bases, 6 bases remained unmatched. The CDR3 contains 13 residues. Here the CDR3 reads CASRETGNETQYF. The DNA for the CDR3 is TGTGCCAGCAGGGAGACAGGGAACGAGACCCAGTACTTC.